Listed here are 28 T cell receptor beta chains from one sample, sequenced in a study of blood T cell repertoires in COVID-19. Method: immunoSEQ multiplex PCR; TCRdb's copy keeps in-frame clones and lacks some. The table lists 150,000 to 200,000 clones, around four fifths of them singletons, with roughly 14% in the top ten. Sample: peripheral blood. These receptor sequences come from a woman between 65 and 79 years old with COVID-19, enrolled during active disease.

The J gene is TRBJ1-4, the V gene TRBV27; D might be TRBD1 (5 bases). CDR1 is MNHEY, CDR2 SMNVEV, per germline (reference sequence). The V end was cut by 6 bases, the J end by 7 bases, with 18 bases between. CDR3 size: 15 residues. This CDR3 reads CASSQFRGGGEKLFF. The CDR3 DNA sequence: TGTGCCAGCAGCCAATTCCGGGGCGGGGGTGAAAAACTGTTTTTT.

The chain joins TRBV6-6 to TRBJ2-1; 13 bases agree with TRBD2. V was clipped by 6 bases and J by 8 bases; unmatched bases: 4. Germline loops: CDR1 MNHNY, CDR2 SVGAGI (reference sequence). The CDR3 loop spans 14 amino acids. CDR3: CASSRGLAGDEQFF. CDR3 DNA: TGTGCCAGCAGCAGAGGACTAGCGGGAGATGAGCAGTTCTTC.

The V and J genes are TRBV5-8 and TRBJ2-7; D not certain. The CDR3 spans 13 residues. In germline, CDR1 is SGHTS, CDR2 YDEGEE. The V and J ends lost 1 base and 4 bases respectively, with 9 bases between them. The CDR3 here is CASSLSGEYEQYF. The DNA of the CDR3 is TGTGCCAGCAGCTTGTCCGGTGAATACGAGCAGTACTTC.

CDR3 nucleotides: TGTGCCAGCAGCTCTAGCGGGGGGACACTTTCCTACACCTTC. It encodes CASSSSGGTLSYTF. The chain has TRBV7-9 and TRBJ1-2; TRBD1 might be the D (6 bases). Germline CDR1 SEHNR, CDR2 FQNEAQ (reference sequence). The germline V and J ends were trimmed by 4 bases and 10 bases, with 19 bases remaining between them. There are 14 residues in the CDR3.

CDR3: CSVDNQGVTEAFF. The CDR3 nucleotides read TGCAGCGTGGACAACCAAGGGGTCACTGAAGCTTTCTTT. This chain connects TRBV29-1 to TRBJ1-1; D is perhaps TRBD1 (5 bases). The V end lost 6 bases, the J end lost 4 bases, and 15 bases lay between the germline ends. The CDR3 totals 13 residues. Germline V CDR1 and CDR2: SQVTM, ANQGSEA.

The chain employs TRBV6-4 and TRBJ2-3, with D possibly being TRBD1 (6 bases). Trimming took 8 bases from V and 4 from J, leaving 19 bases between them. The CDR3 covers 15 residues. Germline CDR1 MRHNA, CDR2 SNTAGT. DNA of the CDR3: TGTGCCAGCTCTGGGGGCGAGGGAGAGGCAGATACGCAGTATTTT. Protein product: CASSGGEGEADTQYF.

This rearrangement joins TRBV7-3 to TRBJ2-2; 14 nucleotides line up with TRBD2. Per germline, CDR1 SGHTA and CDR2 FQGTGA. This CDR3 region has 16 residues. V shed 5 bases, J shed 4 bases, and the junction held 3 bases outside the gene matches. This chain's CDR3 is CASSQGLAGATGELFF. CDR3 nucleotide sequence: TGTGCCAGCAGCCAGGGACTAGCGGGGGCCACCGGGGAGCTGTTTTTT.

V is TRBV19 and J is TRBJ2-6, with 7 bases aligning to TRBD1. V lost 2 bases and J lost 2; bases outside the gene matches: 0. Germline-derived CDR1 and CDR2 are LNHDA and SQIVND (reference sequence). CDR3 length: 15 amino acids. CDR3 loop: CASSITGAGANVLTF. CDR3 sequence (DNA): TGTGCCAGTAGTATAACAGGGGCTGGGGCCAACGTCCTGACTTTC.

The chain links TRBV28 to TRBJ1-5; weak D call: TRBD1 (6 bases). The germline CDR1 and CDR2 sequences are MDHEN and SYDVKM. This CDR3 contains 16 residues. V lost 6 bases to trimming and J lost 6 bases, with 21 bases between them. CDR3 nucleotide sequence: TGTGCCAGCAGCAGGGGACGGGGGGACATAGGTCAGCCCCAGCATTTT. Its translation is CASSRGRGDIGQPQHF.

The genes are TRBV6-5 and TRBJ2-1; 10 bases are shared with TRBD2. The V and J ends lost 7 bases and 5 bases, in that order; junction bases with no gene match: 5. The CDR3 consists of 14 residues. Germline V gene sequence: CDR1 MNHEY, CDR2 SVGAGI. CDR3 bases: TGTGCCAGCACCTGGACTAGCGGAAACAATGAGCAGTTCTTC. It translates to CASTWTSGNNEQFF.

The chain uses TRBV19 and TRBJ2-3; D call uncertain. CDR3 length: 17 amino acids. The V end lost 1 base, the J end lost 4 bases, and 18 bases lay between the germline ends. CDR1 is LNHDA and CDR2 is SQIVND in the germline V gene (reference sequence). The DNA of the CDR3 is TGTGCCAGTAGTATAGCCCTGGGCAGCCAGGCCTCAGATACGCAGTATTTT. Translated, it gives CASSIALGSQASDTQYF.

This rearrangement joins TRBV15 to TRBJ2-1, with 8 bases lining up with TRBD2. This CDR3 has 14 residues. The germline CDR1 and CDR2 sequences are LNHNV and YYDKDF (reference sequence). Trimming took 7 bases from V and 2 from J; bases not matched to a gene: 4. CDR3 bases: TGTGCCACCAAAGGGCGGGAGGCCTACAATGAGCAGTTCTTC. It is translated as CATKGREAYNEQFF. The full variable domain, completed using reference TRBV15 and TRBJ2-1, is DAMVIQNPRYQVTQFGKPVTLSCSQTLNHNVMYWYQQKSSQAPKLLFHYYDKDFNNEADTPDNFQSRRPNTSFCFLDIRSPGLGDTAMYLCATKGREAYNEQFFGPGTRLTVL.

The rearrangement uses TRBV12-5 and TRBJ1-5, with D unclear. V was pared by 5 bases and J by 4 bases, with 12 bases between. The CDR3 loop spans 14 amino acids. Germline V gene lookup returns CDR1 LGHNT and CDR2 FRNRAP. The CDR3: CASGPGPTNQPQHF. CDR3 coding DNA: TGTGCTAGTGGTCCCGGCCCGACTAATCAGCCCCAGCATTTT.

V usage is TRBV11-2 and J usage is TRBJ2-3, with 8 bases that match TRBD2. This CDR3 spans 15 amino acids. V was clipped by 1 base and J by 3 bases; unmatched bases: 3. From germline, CDR1 is SGHAT and CDR2 FQNNGV. For the CDR3, the DNA is TGTGCCAGCAGCTTAGGGGGGACTAGTACAGATACGCAGTATTTT. It specifies CASSLGGTSTDTQYF.

Concerning this clone itself: The sample has other DNA sequences that encode this CDR3 too. The chain couples TRBV5-1 to TRBJ1-1, with D uncertain. V lost 0 bases, J lost 4 bases, and 7 bases lay in between. In germline, CDR1 is SGHRS, CDR2 YFSETQ. There are 13 residues in the CDR3. This chain's CDR3 is CASSLDGGTEAFF. In nucleotides, the CDR3 is TGCGCCAGCAGCTTGGACGGAGGCACTGAAGCTTTCTTT.

The chain carries TRBV27 and TRBJ2-7; 9 bases fit TRBD1. The germline V gene encodes CDR1 MNHEY and CDR2 SMNVEV (reference sequence). The CDR3 has 14 residues. V shed 5 bases, J shed 4 bases, and the junction held 6 bases outside the gene matches. This CDR3 reads CASSPRGTGYEQYV. The CDR3, as DNA: TGTGCCAGCAGTCCCCGCGGGACAGGGTACGAGCAGTACGTC.

Of note for this clone: Other DNA variants within this sample encode the same CDR3. J is TRBJ1-3 and V is TRBV3-1 (or the pseudogene TRBV3-2); D might be TRBD1 (6 bases). The germline V gene has CDR1 LGHDT and CDR2 YNNKEL (reference sequence). The CDR3 is made up of 14 amino acids. Trimming cost V 1 base and J 4 bases, with 8 bases left between them. The CDR3 protein is CASSQAGGGNTIYF. Written as DNA, the CDR3 is TGTGCCAGCAGCCAAGCGGGGGGCGGAAACACCATATATTTT.

The chain uses TRBV2 and TRBJ2-1; no reliable D call. Trimming stripped 6 bases from V and 0 bases from J, with 6 bases between. Germline V gene sequence: CDR1 SNHLY, CDR2 FYNNEI. CDR3 size: 13 residues. CDR3 DNA: TGTGCCAGCAGGGCCAGCTCCTACAATGAGCAGTTCTTC. Its translation: CASRASSYNEQFF.

The chain is built from TRBV19 and TRBJ2-6, with 9 bases lining up with TRBD2. The CDR3 extends over 20 amino acids. After removal of 3 bases from V and 1 base from J, the junction contained 13 bases not matched to a gene. Germline CDR1 and CDR2: LNHDA and SQIVND (reference sequence). Here the CDR3 DNA reads TGTGCCAGTAGTATGAAGGCTAGCGGGGCTTTTTGGTCTGGGGCCAACGTCCTGACTTTC. This gives the protein CASSMKASGAFWSGANVLTF.

The J gene is TRBJ1-3, the V gene TRBV28, with D uncertain. Germline CDR1 reads MDHEN; CDR2 reads SYDVKM. CDR3 length equals 11 residues. V was pared by 9 bases and J by 7 bases, with 10 bases between. CDR3 nucleotide sequence: TGTGCCAGTAACTTTCGGAACACCATATATTTT. Amino acids: CASNFRNTIYF.

V usage is TRBV27 and J usage is TRBJ2-2; the match to TRBD2 covers 10 bases. Germline V gives CDR1 MNHEY, CDR2 SMNVEV (reference sequence). Trimming at V came to 6 bases and at J to 6 bases, leaving 7 bases not matched to a gene. The CDR3 is 15 amino acids. The CDR3 coding sequence is TGTGCCAGCAGCCTAGCGGGGGCTCTCTCCGGGGAGCTGTTTTTT. This sequence encodes CASSLAGALSGELFF.

The CDR3 coding sequence is TGTGCCACCAGGGACAGGAACTCTGGAAACACCATATATTTT. It is translated as CATRDRNSGNTIYF. V gene TRBV28 combines with J gene TRBJ1-3; 8 nucleotides agree with TRBD1. Germline trimming cut 10 bases from V and 0 bases from J; bases unmatched to any gene: 5. This CDR3 region has 14 residues. The germline CDR1 and CDR2 sequences are MDHEN and SYDVKM.

The V call is TRBV2, the J call TRBJ2-1; the D gene is possibly TRBD2 (5 bases). Germline CDR1 reads SNHLY; CDR2 reads FYNNEI. Trimming took 7 bases from V and 7 from J, leaving 17 bases between them. The CDR3 covers 14 residues. The CDR3 sequence: CASIPGSSGNEQFF. The CDR3 DNA reads as TGTGCCAGCATCCCGGGATCTTCTGGGAATGAGCAGTTCTTC.

The chain couples TRBV14 to TRBJ2-3, with a weak D call TRBD2 (7 bases). The CDR3 sequence is 15 residues long. Trimming pared 2 bases from V and 2 bases from J, leaving 11 bases between. Germline assignment: CDR1 SGHDN and CDR2 FVKESK. CDR3 coding DNA: TGTGCCAGCAGCCAATGGGGGGGCTACACAGATACGCAGTATTTT. It encodes CASSQWGGYTDTQYF.

J is TRBJ1-6 and V is TRBV28; 9 bases line up with TRBD1. J lost 7 bases, V lost 4 bases, and 5 bases had no gene match. CDR3 length equals 15 residues. The germline V gene has CDR1 MDHEN and CDR2 SYDVKM. The CDR3 nucleotides are TGTGCCAGCAGTTCACAGGGGGCAGGGAATTCACCCCTCCACTTT. Translating it yields CASSSQGAGNSPLHF.

The rearrangement links TRBV3-1 (or the pseudogene TRBV3-2) to TRBJ1-2; D not resolved. V shed 5 bases and J shed 7 bases, with 11 bases lying between them. The CDR3 is made up of 12 amino acids. Germline values: CDR1 LGHDT, CDR2 YNNKEL (reference sequence). The CDR3: CASSGNEGGYTF. Here the CDR3 DNA reads TGTGCCAGCAGCGGGAACGAGGGTGGCTACACCTTC.

The chain couples TRBV6-6 to TRBJ1-6; no clear D. From germline, CDR1 is MNHNY and CDR2 SVGAGI (reference sequence). Deletions cut 4 bases from V and 7 bases from J, with 14 bases between. CDR3 length: 15 amino acids. The CDR3 DNA reads as TGTGCCAGCAGTTCCTCGGCGGGGAGGAATTCACCCCTCCACTTT. Residues: CASSSSAGRNSPLHF.

V is TRBV5-1 and J is TRBJ2-5; weak D call: TRBD1 (6 bases). Trimming removed 4 bases at V and 5 bases at J, with 18 bases between. The CDR3 runs 15 residues. The germline CDR1 and CDR2 sequences are SGHRS and YFSETQ. CDR3 bases: TGCGCCAGCAGCCCTACTGCAGGGGTGGCGGAGACCCAGTACTTC. It codes for CASSPTAGVAETQYF.